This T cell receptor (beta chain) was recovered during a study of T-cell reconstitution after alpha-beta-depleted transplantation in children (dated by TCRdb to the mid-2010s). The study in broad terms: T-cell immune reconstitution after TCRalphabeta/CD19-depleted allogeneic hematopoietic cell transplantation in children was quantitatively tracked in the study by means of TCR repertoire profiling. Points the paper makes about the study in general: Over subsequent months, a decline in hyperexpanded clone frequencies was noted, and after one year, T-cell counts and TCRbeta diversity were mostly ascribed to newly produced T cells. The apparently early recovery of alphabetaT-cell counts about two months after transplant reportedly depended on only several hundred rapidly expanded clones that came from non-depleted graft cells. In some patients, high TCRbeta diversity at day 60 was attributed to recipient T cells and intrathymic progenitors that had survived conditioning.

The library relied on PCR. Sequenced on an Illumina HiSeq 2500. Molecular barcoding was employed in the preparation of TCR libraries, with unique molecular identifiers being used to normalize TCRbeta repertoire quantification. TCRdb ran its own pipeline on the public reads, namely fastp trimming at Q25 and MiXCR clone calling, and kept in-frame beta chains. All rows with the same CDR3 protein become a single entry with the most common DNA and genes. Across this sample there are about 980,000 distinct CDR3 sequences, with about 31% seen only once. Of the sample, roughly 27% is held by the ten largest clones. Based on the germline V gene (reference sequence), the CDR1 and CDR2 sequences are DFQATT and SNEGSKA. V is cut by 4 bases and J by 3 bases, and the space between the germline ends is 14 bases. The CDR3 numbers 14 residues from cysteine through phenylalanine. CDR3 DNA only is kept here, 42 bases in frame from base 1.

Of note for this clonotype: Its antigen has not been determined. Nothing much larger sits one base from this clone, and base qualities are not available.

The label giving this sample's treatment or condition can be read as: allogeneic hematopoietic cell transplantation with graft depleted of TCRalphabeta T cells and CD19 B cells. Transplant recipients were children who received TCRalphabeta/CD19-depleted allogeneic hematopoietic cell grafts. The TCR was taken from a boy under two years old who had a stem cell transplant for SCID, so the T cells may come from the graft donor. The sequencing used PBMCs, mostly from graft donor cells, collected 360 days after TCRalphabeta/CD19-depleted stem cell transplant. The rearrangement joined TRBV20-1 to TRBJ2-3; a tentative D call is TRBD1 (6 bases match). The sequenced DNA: TGCAGTGCTACTGGGGGCGGATGGACAGATACGCAGTATTTT. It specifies CSATGGGWTDTQYF.